The sequence of this T cell receptor (beta chain) was determined in a study of cytomegalovirus exposure and HLA in healthy donors. With respect to this clone: The antigen is not known.

The junction had 7 bases not matched to a gene; V was cut back by 10 bases and J by 8 bases. Germline V gives CDR1 MNHNS, CDR2 SASEGT. The CDR3 is 11 residues long. Separate from the approximately 720-subject first cohort was the approximately 110-subject validation cohort, to which the donors belonged. Study-wide findings and caveats: A list of 150 to 200 TCR beta chains associated with cytomegalovirus was given. The classifier, whose performance was assessed in both the original and validation cohorts, reportedly diagnosed cytomegalovirus status with high specificity and sensitivity.

Using immunoSEQ multiplex PCR, the repertoire was profiled, and TCRdb retains in-frame clones only, with some absent. The sample gives tens of thousands of clones, approximately 95% of which show up once; 3.3% is in the top ten. This chain joins TRBV6-1 and TRBJ1-2; 7 nucleotides align to TRBD1. The sample taken for sequencing was PBMCs. The TCR originated in a woman between 18 and 29 years old in good health and CMV-seropositive. The CDR3 DNA follows: TGTGCCACCGGAGGGGGCCGGGGCTACACCTTC. This gives the protein CATGGGRGYTF.